Sequencing of this TCR beta chain was carried out in a study of blood T cell repertoires in COVID-19. Study-level information: T cells, B-cell-depleted T cells, or PBMCs provided the cDNA or gDNA that served as material.

The CDR3 is 15 amino acids. Trimming at V came to 3 bases and at J to 4 bases, leaving 7 bases not matched to a gene. Germline CDR1 reads LNHDA; CDR2 reads SQIVND (reference sequence). Produced via immunoSEQ multiplex PCR; TCRdb's table is partial and in-frame only. The table lists more than 200,000 clones, around 87% of them singletons. The TCR comes from a woman in her fifties or sixties who had recovered from COVID-19. The sample consisted of PBMCs or T cells enriched from blood (not recorded which). The chain employs TRBV19 and TRBJ1-1; 8 bases match TRBD1. The CDR3 here is CASSILRTGPTEAFF. DNA for the CDR3: TGTGCCAGTAGTATCTTAAGGACAGGGCCCACTGAAGCTTTCTTT. The full variable domain, its missing parts supplied by reference TRBV19 and TRBJ1-1, is DGGITQSPKYLFRKEGQNVTLSCEQNLNHDAMYWYRQDPGQGLRLIYYSQIVNDFQKGDIAEGYSVSREKKESFPLTVTSAQKNPTAFYLCASSILRTGPTEAFFGQGTRLTVV.